One and the same sample provided the 14 T cell receptor beta chains below, sequenced in a study of blood T cell repertoires in COVID-19. Here immunoSEQ multiplex PCR was the method, and the copy in TCRdb shows in-frame clones only, minus some. Altogether about 190,000 clones are present, less than 90% being singletons, with the ten largest covering about 1.1%. Sequencing used peripheral blood. All receptors come from a man aged 25-45 years with acute or convalescent COVID-19.

The chain recombines TRBV15 with TRBJ2-4, with TRBD2 matching over 11 bases. Trimming took 0 bases from V and 7 from J; bases not matched to a gene: 5. Germline CDR1 reads LNHNV; CDR2 reads YYDKDF (reference sequence). This CDR3 has 16 amino acids. CDR3 in amino acids: CATSRDATSGVNIQYF. CDR3 sequence (DNA): TGTGCCACCAGCAGAGATGCGACTAGCGGGGTCAACATTCAGTACTTC.

Turning to this clone: This sample includes further DNA sequences coding for the same CDR3. The chain couples TRBV5-1 to TRBJ2-5; TRBD2 matches at 10 bases. CDR1 SGHRS and CDR2 YFSETQ come from the germline V gene. V shed 2 bases and J 3 bases; nucleotides not matched to a gene: 1. The CDR3 runs 14 residues. CDR3 sequence (DNA): TGCGCCAGCAGCTTAGCGGGAGGGAAAGAGACCCAGTACTTC. Residues: CASSLAGGKETQYF.

The rearrangement joins TRBV30 to TRBJ1-5, with a tentative D call TRBD1 (5 bases). The CDR3 spans 14 residues. Trimming stripped 1 base from V and 2 bases from J, with 9 bases between. From germline, CDR1 is GTSNPN and CDR2 SVGIG (reference sequence). Here the CDR3 reads CAWSAWGGNQPQHF. CDR3 DNA sequence: TGTGCCTGGAGTGCGTGGGGGGGCAATCAGCCCCAGCATTTT.

The V gene is TRBV10-3, the J gene TRBJ2-1; a weak D match, TRBD1 (5 bases). Germline CDR1 ENHRY, CDR2 SYGVKD. Trimming pared 6 bases from V and 9 bases from J, leaving 18 bases between. This CDR3 has 14 amino acids. The CDR3 nucleotides read TGTGCCATCAGGGCCCCCGACAGATCGAGTGAGCAGTTCTTC. Residues: CAIRAPDRSSEQFF.

The chain recombines TRBV28 with TRBJ1-3; possible D gene TRBD1, 5 bases. The V end was cut by 5 bases, the J end by 4 bases, with 12 bases between. From germline, CDR1 is MDHEN and CDR2 SYDVKM. The CDR3 covers 14 residues. The CDR3 coding sequence is TGTGCCAGCAGTCAAGGGGCGCCGGGAAACACCATATATTTT. Amino acid sequence: CASSQGAPGNTIYF.

This rearrangement joins TRBV18 to TRBJ1-4, with D perhaps TRBD1 (5 bases). CDR1 KGHSH and CDR2 LQKENI come from the germline V gene. Trimming took 6 bases from V and 11 from J, leaving 22 bases between them. CDR3 size: 15 residues. The chain's CDR3 is CASSLSRGDEGKLFF. The CDR3 nucleotides are TGTGCCAGCTCTCTTTCTCGGGGGGACGAAGGGAAACTGTTTTTT.

V usage is TRBV18 and J usage is TRBJ1-1; D call uncertain. The germline CDR1 and CDR2 sequences are KGHSH and LQKENI. The CDR3 covers 14 residues. V lost 0 bases, J lost 2 bases, and 7 bases lay in between. The CDR3 loop is CASSPPRGNTEAFF. As DNA, the CDR3 is TGTGCCAGCTCACCACCGCGGGGAAACACTGAAGCTTTCTTT.

The chain carries TRBV6-5 and TRBJ2-1; the match to TRBD2 covers 7 bases. The V gene end was trimmed by 6 bases and the J gene end by 4 bases; junction bases not matched to a gene: 6. CDR1 is MNHEY, CDR2 SVGAGI, per germline. This CDR3 is 14 amino acids long. Here the CDR3 reads CASRGGSEYNEQFF. The CDR3 DNA reads TGTGCCAGCAGGGGGGGGAGCGAATACAATGAGCAGTTCTTC.

This sequence joins TRBV18 and TRBJ2-5; tentatively, D is TRBD2 (6 bases). This CDR3 is 15 amino acids long. Germline lookup yields CDR1 KGHSH and CDR2 LQKENI. The V and J ends lost 0 bases and 0 bases respectively, with 8 bases between them. CDR3 bases: TGTGCCAGCTCACCACCGTGGGACTACCAAGAGACCCAGTACTTC. Translated: CASSPPWDYQETQYF.

The rearrangement uses TRBV5-5 and TRBJ1-5; D call uncertain. There are 15 residues in the CDR3. CDR1 is SGHKS, CDR2 YYEKEE, per germline (reference sequence). Trimming took 6 bases from V and 4 from J, leaving 17 bases between them. DNA for the CDR3: TGTGCCAGCACCCTCTCAGGAGGCCTTAATCAGCCCCAGCATTTT. Translated: CASTLSGGLNQPQHF.

Regarding this clone: One end of the junction fails to match germline, which may point to a read error. The V and J genes are TRBV7-3 and TRBJ2-2; 9 nucleotides align to TRBD2. The CDR3 spans 20 residues. CDR1 is SGHTA, CDR2 FQGTGA, per germline. In DNA, the CDR3 is TGCGCCAGCAGCTCGGCGCGGCCGGCGGGGGGGCCAGCGAACACCGGGGAGCTGTTTTTT. This encodes CASSSARPAGGPANTGELFF.

The chain combines TRBV19 with TRBJ2-7; TRBD2 matches 7 bases. CDR1 and CDR2 from the germline V gene are LNHDA and SQIVND (reference sequence). The junction had 1 base not matched to a gene; V was cut back by 5 bases and J by 0 bases. This CDR3 has 13 amino acids. The CDR3 loop reads CASSRDYSYEQYF. CDR3 bases: TGTGCCAGTAGTCGGGACTACTCCTACGAGCAGTACTTC.

The V call is TRBV3-1 (or the pseudogene TRBV3-2), the J call TRBJ2-7; D perhaps matches TRBD2 (6 bases). Trimming took off 5 bases at V and 3 bases at J, with 23 bases between the two ends. The germline CDR1 and CDR2 sequences are LGHDT and YNNKEL (reference sequence). The CDR3 has 17 residues. DNA of the CDR3: TGTGCCAGCAGCGAAAGAAGCGGGCCGCCCGCCGTCTACGAGCAGTACTTC. Translated: CASSERSGPPAVYEQYF.

This clone was recorded once. CDR3 sequence: CASSRHTDRIISNQPQHF. The CDR3 DNA sequence: TGTGCCAGCAGCCGGCATACGGACAGGATTATCAGCAATCAGCCCCAGCATTTT. J is TRBJ1-5 and V is TRBV5-5; TRBD1 agrees at 7 bases. Germline V CDR1 and CDR2: SGHKS, YYEKEE (reference sequence). With V trimmed by 4 bases and J by 1 base, 14 bases remained unmatched. CDR3 length: 18 amino acids. Full variable domain (missing parts from reference TRBV5-5 and TRBJ1-5): DAGVTQSPTHLIKTRGQQVTLRCSPISGHKSVSWYQQVLGQGPQFIFQYYEKEERGRGNFPDRFSARQFPNYSSELNVNALLLGDSALYLCASSRHTDRIISNQPQHFGDGTRLSIL.